The 24 T cell receptor beta chains reported below all come from one sample, sequenced in a study of shared clonotypes between healthy human individuals. TCRdb's copy holds only in-frame clones and misses some; the assay was immunoSEQ multiplex PCR. The sample has about 600,000 clones, less than 98% seen once. Sequenced material: naive CD4+ T cells sorted from blood. Subset given: CD45RA+ positively selected. The receptors stem from a woman in her twenties or thirties in good health.

The chain employs TRBV6-5 and TRBJ1-1; the D is unclear. V was shortened by 0 bases and J by 4 bases, with 15 bases between the two germline ends. CDR1 is MNHEY, CDR2 SVGAGI, per germline. The CDR3 consists of 16 residues. The CDR3 coding sequence is TGTGCCAGCAGTTACTCGCCGGTGGGAAGATCCACTGAAGCTTTCTTT. This translates into CASSYSPVGRSTEAFF.

The chain combines TRBV6-1 with TRBJ2-7; 9 nucleotides line up with TRBD2. V trimming: 3 bases; J trimming: 3 bases; junction bases outside the gene matches: 9. CDR3 length equals 16 residues. Germline V gene sequence: CDR1 MNHNS, CDR2 SASEGT. CDR3: CASSDNRGGRVYEQYF. The CDR3 DNA follows: TGTGCCAGCAGTGATAATAGAGGCGGGAGGGTCTACGAGCAGTACTTC.

This clone was recorded only once. V usage is TRBV9 and J usage is TRBJ2-1; no definite D call. V was clipped by 0 bases and J by 8 bases, with 18 bases between them. The germline V gene encodes CDR1 SGDLS and CDR2 YYNGEE. The CDR3 length is 16 residues. The CDR3 DNA follows: TGTGCCAGCAGCGTAGGTGGCACCGTAGGTGTTGATGAGCAGTTCTTC. Translating it yields CASSVGGTVGVDEQFF.

The chain is built from TRBV6-5 and TRBJ2-1; D possibly matches TRBD1 or TRBD2 (5 bases each). The CDR3 sequence is 15 residues long. Germline V CDR1 and CDR2: MNHEY, SVGAGI. Trimming cost V 3 bases and J 0 bases, with 9 bases left between them. The CDR3 region has the DNA TGTGCCAGCAGTTATTTGGGGGACTCCTACAATGAGCAGTTCTTC. It codes for CASSYLGDSYNEQFF.

The chain couples TRBV5-1 to TRBJ2-1, with 8 nucleotides matching TRBD2. The CDR3 has 14 residues. J gave up 6 bases and V 5 bases, and 7 bases lay outside the gene matches. The germline CDR1 and CDR2 sequences are SGHRS and YFSETQ. DNA of the CDR3: TGCGCCAGCAGTCAGCGGGAGTGGGTCAATGAGCAGTTCTTC. Protein product: CASSQREWVNEQFF.

J is TRBJ1-2 and V is TRBV29-1; D is possibly TRBD1 (6 bases). CDR3 length: 12 residues. CDR1 SQVTM and CDR2 ANQGSEA come from the germline V gene. V was shortened by 8 bases and J by 8 bases, with 18 bases between the two germline ends. The CDR3 loop is CSSWGQGWGYTF. The CDR3 DNA follows: TGCAGCTCCTGGGGGCAGGGATGGGGCTACACCTTC.

The genes are TRBV28 and TRBJ1-1; D is uncertain. CDR1 and CDR2 from the germline V gene are MDHEN and SYDVKM. The V and J ends lost 6 bases and 8 bases respectively, with 13 bases between them. The CDR3 is made up of 12 amino acids. The CDR3 bases are TGTGCCAGCAGCCTCGTGCTTTCGGAAGCTTTCTTT. Protein product: CASSLVLSEAFF.

The chain links TRBV5-1 to TRBJ2-5; 10 positions agree with TRBD1. The assigned J gene may be wrong: the sequence end matches TRBJ2-7 better. The germline V gene has CDR1 SGHRS and CDR2 YFSETQ. This CDR3 contains 16 residues. The CDR3 DNA sequence: TGCGCCAGCAGCTTGGCCGAGGGGACAGGGGACAACGAGCAGTACTTC. Translation gives CASSLAEGTGDNEQYF.

J is TRBJ1-2 and V is TRBV18; D is possibly TRBD1 (6 bases). The V end was cut by 1 base, the J end by 7 bases, with 22 bases between. CDR3 length: 17 amino acids. Germline V gives CDR1 KGHSH, CDR2 LQKENI. The CDR3 here is CASSPLYLRRGSIGYTF. Written as DNA, the CDR3 is TGTGCCAGCTCACCACTCTATCTTCGCAGGGGAAGTATTGGCTACACCTTC.

This clone was counted once. The chain employs TRBV19 and TRBJ2-1; no definite D call. CDR1 is LNHDA and CDR2 is SQIVND in the germline V gene (reference sequence). The length of the CDR3 is 13 residues. V lost 5 bases and J lost 15, with 20 bases in between. CDR3 nucleotide sequence: TGTGCCAGTAGTGTATCTACCTCCGAGGTCCCGTTCTTC. Translated, it gives CASSVSTSEVPFF.

The chain has TRBV9 and TRBJ2-5; D is unresolved. The CDR3 length is 13 residues. Per germline, CDR1 SGDLS and CDR2 YYNGEE. Between the trimmed V and J ends, which lost 3 bases and 1 base, there was a span of 7 bases. For the CDR3, the DNA is TGTGCCAGCAGCGCGACCGTCCAAGAGACCCAGTACTTC. Its translation: CASSATVQETQYF.

The V gene is TRBV28, the J gene TRBJ2-7, with unresolved D. The CDR3 is made up of 14 amino acids. CDR1 and CDR2 (germline): MDHEN, SYDVKM. Trimming removed 2 bases at V and 2 bases at J, with 10 bases between. In DNA, the CDR3 is TGTGCCAGCAGTTTAGGTAGCTTCGCCTACGAGCAGTACTTC. This encodes CASSLGSFAYEQYF.

The gene calls are TRBV29-1 and TRBJ2-7; D call uncertain. This CDR3 comprises 11 residues. The V end lost 6 bases, the J end lost 0 bases, and 6 bases lay between the germline ends. Germline CDR1 and CDR2: SQVTM and ANQGSEA. Here the CDR3 DNA reads TGCAGCGTCGCAAGCTCCTACGAGCAGTACTTC. Amino acids: CSVASSYEQYF.

The V call is TRBV29-1, the J call TRBJ2-1; TRBD2 is a possible D gene (6 bases). Per the germline V gene, CDR1 is SQVTM and CDR2 is ANQGSEA. The CDR3 is 15 residues long. V was shortened by 2 bases and J by 7 bases, with 18 bases between the two germline ends. CDR3 DNA sequence: TGCAGCGTTGAAAGGGGCGGGATGGGTGTGAATGAGCAGTTCTTC. Amino acids: CSVERGGMGVNEQFF.

The V gene is TRBV14, the J gene TRBJ1-1; D unclear. V was pared by 3 bases and J by 0 bases, with 17 bases between. The CDR3 is 17 residues long. Per the germline V gene, CDR1 is SGHDN and CDR2 is FVKESK. This CDR3 reads CASSHPIVGGMNTEAFF. CDR3 DNA: TGTGCCAGCAGCCATCCTATTGTCGGCGGGATGAACACTGAAGCTTTCTTT.

The chain uses TRBV28 and TRBJ2-2; D might be TRBD2 (6 bases). Germline CDR1 MDHEN, CDR2 SYDVKM. This CDR3 region has 15 residues. V was shortened by 5 bases and J by 2 bases, with 12 bases between the two germline ends. CDR3 residues: CASSLALINTGELFF. The CDR3 DNA reads TGTGCCAGCAGTCTAGCGTTAATTAACACCGGGGAGCTGTTTTTT.

The chain recombines TRBV18 with TRBJ1-1, with unresolved D. The CDR3 spans 15 residues. Trimming left V 3 bases short and J 3 bases short, with 14 bases between. The germline V gene encodes CDR1 KGHSH and CDR2 LQKENI. CDR3 residues: CASSPGTPVYTEAFF. As DNA, the CDR3 is TGTGCCAGCTCACCGGGAACCCCAGTTTACACTGAAGCTTTCTTT.

The chain links TRBV6-5 to TRBJ2-5; D might be TRBD1 (6 bases). The germline CDR1 and CDR2 sequences are MNHEY and SVGAGI. The CDR3 consists of 14 residues. Trimming shortened V by 0 bases and J by 11 bases, and 16 bases separated the two germline ends. The CDR3 protein is CASSYSGRGAEQYF. DNA for the CDR3: TGTGCCAGCAGTTACTCGGGCAGGGGTGCAGAGCAGTACTTC.

This rearrangement joins TRBV5-1 to TRBJ2-5, with 10 bases that match TRBD2. Germline CDR1 reads SGHRS; CDR2 reads YFSETQ. J gave up 2 bases and V 0 bases, and 4 bases lay outside the gene matches. This CDR3 has 16 residues. CDR3 DNA: TGCGCCAGCAGCTTGGCCCCAGCGGGAGGGCAAGAGACCCAGTACTTC. As protein: CASSLAPAGGQETQYF.

The chain uses TRBV28 and TRBJ1-4, with D possibly matching TRBD1 (5 bases). The CDR3 loop spans 15 amino acids. With 6 bases removed from V and 0 bases from J, the gap between germline ends came to 11 bases. CDR1 MDHEN and CDR2 SYDVKM come from the germline V gene. CDR3 sequence (DNA): TGTGCCAGCAGCTACGCAGGGCCAACTAATGAAAAACTGTTTTTT. Translating gives CASSYAGPTNEKLFF.

V and J are TRBV11-2 and TRBJ2-7, with a possible D match to TRBD2 (6 bases). The CDR3 totals 14 residues. V was cut by 5 bases and J by 5 bases, with 16 bases left in between. Germline CDR1 is SGHAT and CDR2 is FQNNGV. The CDR3 region has the DNA TGTGCCAGCAGCCCGAACGAGGGAGGCCACGAGCAGTACTTC. Protein sequence: CASSPNEGGHEQYF.

As concerns this clone: This sample also contains other DNA sequences that code for the same CDR3. This chain uses TRBV28 with TRBJ2-5; 10 nucleotides align to TRBD2. The CDR3 consists of 15 residues. Per the germline V gene, CDR1 is MDHEN and CDR2 is SYDVKM. Unmatched junction bases numbered 5, after V lost 2 bases and J lost 5 bases. The CDR3 is CASSLGLAGVETQYF. The DNA of the CDR3 is TGTGCCAGCAGTTTAGGGCTAGCGGGAGTTGAGACCCAGTACTTC.

The chain carries TRBV4-1 and TRBJ2-2, with 8 bases aligning to TRBD2. Germline values: CDR1 MGHRA, CDR2 YSYEKL. The V and J ends lost 6 bases and 3 bases, in that order; junction bases with no gene match: 12. This CDR3 region has 17 residues. Here the CDR3 DNA reads TGCGCCAGCAGGTGGGCCACTAGCGGCAGAGACACCGGGGAGCTGTTTTTT. The encoded protein is CASRWATSGRDTGELFF.

This clone was recorded once. The chain recombines TRBV6-5 with TRBJ2-7, with 9 bases lining up with TRBD1. V dropped 6 bases and J dropped 4; count of bases not matched to a gene: 7. In germline, CDR1 is MNHEY, CDR2 SVGAGI. This CDR3 region has 14 residues. As DNA, the CDR3 is TGTGCCAGCAGGAGGTCGGGACAGGGATACGAGCAGTACTTC. Translating gives CASRRSGQGYEQYF.